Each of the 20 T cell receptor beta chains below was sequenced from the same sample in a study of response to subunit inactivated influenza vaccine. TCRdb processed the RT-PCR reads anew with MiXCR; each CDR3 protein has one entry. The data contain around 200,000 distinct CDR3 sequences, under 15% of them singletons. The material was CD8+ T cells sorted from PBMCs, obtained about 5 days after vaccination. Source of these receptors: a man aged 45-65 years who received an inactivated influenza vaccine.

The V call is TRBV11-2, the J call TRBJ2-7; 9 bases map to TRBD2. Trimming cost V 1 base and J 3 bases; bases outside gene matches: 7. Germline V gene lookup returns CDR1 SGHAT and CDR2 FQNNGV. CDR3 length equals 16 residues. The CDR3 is CASSLASAGGVYEQYF. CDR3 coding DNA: TGTGCCAGCAGCTTAGCCTCTGCGGGGGGGGTCTACGAGCAGTACTTC.

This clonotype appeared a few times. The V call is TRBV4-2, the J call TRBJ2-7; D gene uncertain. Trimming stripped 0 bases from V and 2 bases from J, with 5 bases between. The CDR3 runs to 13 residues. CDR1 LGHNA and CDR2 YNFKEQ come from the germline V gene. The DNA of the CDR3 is TGTGCCAGCAGCCAAGAACCGGCCTACGAGCAGTACTTC. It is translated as CASSQEPAYEQYF.

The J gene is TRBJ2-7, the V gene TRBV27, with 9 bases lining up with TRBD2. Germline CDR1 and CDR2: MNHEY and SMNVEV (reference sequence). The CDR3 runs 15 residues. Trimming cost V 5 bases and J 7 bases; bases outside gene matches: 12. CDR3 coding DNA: TGTGCCAGCAGTCCCCTTGCGGGGGGGCTGGGGGAGCAGTACTTC. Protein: CASSPLAGGLGEQYF.

CDR3 sequence reads: CSAINSYNEQFF. In DNA, the CDR3 is TGCAGCGCGATAAACAGTTACAATGAGCAGTTCTTC. The chain links TRBV29-1 to TRBJ2-1; no reliable D call. The germline V gene encodes CDR1 SQVTM and CDR2 ANQGSEA. Trimming stripped 7 bases from V and 4 bases from J, with 11 bases between. This CDR3 is 12 amino acids long.

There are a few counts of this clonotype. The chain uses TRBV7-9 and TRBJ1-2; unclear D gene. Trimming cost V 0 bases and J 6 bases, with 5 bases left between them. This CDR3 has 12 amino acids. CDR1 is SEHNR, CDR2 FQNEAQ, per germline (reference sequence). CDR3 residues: CASSLAQDGYTF. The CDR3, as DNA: TGTGCCAGCAGCTTAGCGCAGGATGGCTACACCTTC.

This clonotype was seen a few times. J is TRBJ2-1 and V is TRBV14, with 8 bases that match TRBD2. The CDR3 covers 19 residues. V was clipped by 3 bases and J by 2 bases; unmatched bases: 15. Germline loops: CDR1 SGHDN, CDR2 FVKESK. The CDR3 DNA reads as TGTGCCAGCAGCCAGTCGAATAGCGGGACGCCTAGCCCCTACAATGAGCAGTTCTTC. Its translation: CASSQSNSGTPSPYNEQFF.

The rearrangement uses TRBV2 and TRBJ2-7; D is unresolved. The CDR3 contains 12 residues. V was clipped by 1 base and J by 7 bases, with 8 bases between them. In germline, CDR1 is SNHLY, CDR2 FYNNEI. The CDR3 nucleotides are TGTGCCAGCAGTGAAGACCTTTGGGAGCAGTACTTC. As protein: CASSEDLWEQYF.

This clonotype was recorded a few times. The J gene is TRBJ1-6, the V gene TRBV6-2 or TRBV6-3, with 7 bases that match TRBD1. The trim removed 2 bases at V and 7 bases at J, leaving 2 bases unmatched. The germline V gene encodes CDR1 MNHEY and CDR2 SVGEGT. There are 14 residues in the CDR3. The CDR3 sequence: CASSYKDRNSPLHF. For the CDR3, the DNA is TGTGCCAGCAGTTACAAGGACAGGAATTCACCCCTCCACTTT.

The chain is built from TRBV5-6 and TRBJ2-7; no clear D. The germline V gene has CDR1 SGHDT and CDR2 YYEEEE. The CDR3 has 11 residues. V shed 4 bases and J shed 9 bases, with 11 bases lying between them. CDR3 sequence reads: CASSVTTRQYF. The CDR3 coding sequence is TGTGCCAGCAGCGTAACTACGCGGCAGTACTTC.

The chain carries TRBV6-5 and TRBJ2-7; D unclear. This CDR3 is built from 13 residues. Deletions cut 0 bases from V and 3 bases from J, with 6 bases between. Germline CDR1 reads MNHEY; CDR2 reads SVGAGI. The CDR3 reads CASSYSWGYEQYF. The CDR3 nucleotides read TGTGCCAGCAGTTACTCTTGGGGCTACGAGCAGTACTTC.

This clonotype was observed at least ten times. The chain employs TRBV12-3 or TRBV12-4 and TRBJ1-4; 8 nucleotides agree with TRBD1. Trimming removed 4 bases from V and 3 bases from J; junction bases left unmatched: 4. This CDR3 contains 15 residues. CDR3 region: CASSSDRGPNEKLFF. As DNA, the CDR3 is TGTGCCAGCAGTTCCGACAGGGGCCCTAATGAAAAACTGTTTTTT.

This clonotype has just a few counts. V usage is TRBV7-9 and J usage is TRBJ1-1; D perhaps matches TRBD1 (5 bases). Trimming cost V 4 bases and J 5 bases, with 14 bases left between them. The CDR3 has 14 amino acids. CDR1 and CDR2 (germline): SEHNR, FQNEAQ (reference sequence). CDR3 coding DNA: TGTGCCAGCAGCTCTCCTGATGGGGGGACTGAAGCTTTCTTT. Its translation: CASSSPDGGTEAFF.

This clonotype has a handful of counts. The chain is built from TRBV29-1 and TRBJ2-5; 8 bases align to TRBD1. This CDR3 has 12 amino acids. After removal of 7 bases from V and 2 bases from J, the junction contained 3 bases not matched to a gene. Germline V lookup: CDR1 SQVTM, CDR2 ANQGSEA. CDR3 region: CSGWTGQETQYF. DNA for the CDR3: TGCAGCGGATGGACAGGGCAAGAGACCCAGTACTTC.

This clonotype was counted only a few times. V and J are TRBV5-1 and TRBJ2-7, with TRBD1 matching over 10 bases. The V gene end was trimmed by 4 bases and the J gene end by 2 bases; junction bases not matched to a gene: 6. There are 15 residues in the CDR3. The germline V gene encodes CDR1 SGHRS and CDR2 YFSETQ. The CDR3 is CASSLGQGRTYEQYF. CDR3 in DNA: TGCGCCAGCAGCCTGGGACAGGGGAGGACCTACGAGCAGTACTTC.

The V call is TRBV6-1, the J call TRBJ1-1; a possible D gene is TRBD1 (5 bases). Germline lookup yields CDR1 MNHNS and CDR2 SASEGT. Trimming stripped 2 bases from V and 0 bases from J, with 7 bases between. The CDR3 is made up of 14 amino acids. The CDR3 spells CASSETGVNTEAFF. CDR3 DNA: TGTGCCAGCAGTGAAACAGGAGTGAACACTGAAGCTTTCTTT.

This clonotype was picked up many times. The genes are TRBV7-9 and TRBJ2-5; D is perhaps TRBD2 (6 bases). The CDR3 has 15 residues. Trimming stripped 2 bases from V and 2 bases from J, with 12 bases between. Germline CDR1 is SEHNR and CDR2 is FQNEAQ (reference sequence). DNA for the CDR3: TGTGCCAGCAGCTTATTAGCGGTAGAACAAGAGACCCAGTACTTC. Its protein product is CASSLLAVEQETQYF.

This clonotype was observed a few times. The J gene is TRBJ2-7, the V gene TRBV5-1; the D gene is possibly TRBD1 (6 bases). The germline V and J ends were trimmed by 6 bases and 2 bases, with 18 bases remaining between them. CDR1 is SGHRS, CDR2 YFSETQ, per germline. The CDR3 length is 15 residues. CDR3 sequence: CASTPVGQSPYEQYF. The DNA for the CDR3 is TGCGCCAGCACTCCTGTGGGACAATCGCCCTACGAGCAGTACTTC.

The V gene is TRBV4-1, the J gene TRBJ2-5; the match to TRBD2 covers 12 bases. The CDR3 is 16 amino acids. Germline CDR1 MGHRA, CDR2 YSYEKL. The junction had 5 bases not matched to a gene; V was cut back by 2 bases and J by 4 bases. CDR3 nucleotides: TGCGCCAGCAGCCAACTAGCGGGGGGGCCTATAGAGACCCAGTACTTC. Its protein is CASSQLAGGPIETQYF.

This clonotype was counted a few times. The CDR3 protein is CASSPLVGSSYEQYF. The CDR3 region has the DNA TGTGCCAGCAGCCCCCTTGTTGGAAGCTCCTACGAGCAGTACTTC. The chain couples TRBV7-9 to TRBJ2-7, with no clear D. V was pared by 5 bases and J by 0 bases, with 14 bases between. CDR3 length equals 15 residues. Germline CDR1 reads SEHNR; CDR2 reads FQNEAQ (reference sequence).

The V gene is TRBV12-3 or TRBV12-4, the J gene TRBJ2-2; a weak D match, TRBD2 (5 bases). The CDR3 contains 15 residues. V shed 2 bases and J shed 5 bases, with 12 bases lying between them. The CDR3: CASSLSGSPTGELFF. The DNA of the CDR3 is TGTGCCAGCAGTTTAAGTGGGAGTCCTACCGGGGAGCTGTTTTTT.